The 19 T cell receptor beta chains below come from one sample, sequenced in a study of glioma-infiltrating T cells. The iRepertoire nested amplicon-rescue multiplex PCR amplified TCR alpha and beta CDR3s from RNA. TCRdb reprocessed the multiplex PCR reads via MiXCR and lists one record per CDR3 protein. Of about 410,000 distinct CDR3 sequences listed, about two fifths are singletons. Source material: glioma tissue, nonneoplastic brain tissue, or PBMCs (not recorded which). The receptors derive from a human donor with low-grade glioma or glioblastoma, undergoing nonglioma brain surgery, or in good health (not recorded which).

In regard to this clonotype: This may come from a read error, since a much larger clone is one base off. The chain links TRBV4-1 to TRBJ2-1, with a weak D call TRBD1 (6 bases). Looked up from germline, CDR1 is MGHRA and CDR2 is YSYEKL. The CDR3 spans 17 residues. With 0 bases removed from V and 10 bases from J, the gap between germline ends came to 22 bases. CDR3 sequence (DNA): TGCGCCAGCAGCCAAGAACTACAGGGTGGGAGTACCTACGAGCAGTTCTTC. It is translated as CASSQELQGGSTYEQFF.

Comments on this clonotype: A much larger clone differs by one base, so this may be a read error. In DNA form, the CDR3 reads TGTGCCAGCAGTCTCGGTAGACTGAAGGGACCGGGGCATCAGCCCCAGCATTTT. As protein: CASSLGRLKGPGHQPQHF. This chain connects TRBV27 to TRBJ1-5; a weak D match, TRBD1 (5 bases). Looked up from germline, CDR1 is MNHEY and CDR2 is SMNVEV (reference sequence). Trimming removed 5 bases at V and 5 bases at J, with 25 bases between. The CDR3 is 18 amino acids.

A note on this clonotype: A much larger clone lies a single base off, so this may be a read error. V is TRBV20-1 and J is TRBJ1-1; 8 bases map to TRBD1. V lost 4 bases and J lost 4; bases outside the gene matches: 8. Germline CDR1 and CDR2: DFQATT and SNEGSKA (reference sequence). The CDR3 extends over 14 amino acids. CDR3 DNA: TGCAGTGCTACGGACAGGGTGCGAGGCACTGAAGCTTTCTTT. This sequence encodes CSATDRVRGTEAFF.

This clonotype was counted a single time. The J gene is TRBJ2-2, the V gene TRBV12-3 or TRBV12-4; no reliable D call. Trimming took 7 bases from V and 3 from J, leaving 12 bases between them. There are 14 residues in the CDR3. In nucleotides, the CDR3 is TGTGCCAGCAACCAACTCCGGGACACCGGGGAGCTGTTTTTT. Protein: CASNQLRDTGELFF.

Comment on this clonotype: A much larger clone differs by one base, so this may be a read error. As the CDR3 is not closed by the conserved phenylalanine or tryptophan, this likely results from a read error. The chain is built from TRBV28 and TRBJ1-2, with D possibly TRBD1 on 6 matching bases. The CDR3 totals 12 residues. V was cut by 4 bases and J by 5 bases, with 8 bases left in between. Per the germline V gene, CDR1 is MDHEN and CDR2 is SYDVKM. The CDR3 sequence: CASSSTGYGYTI. Written as DNA, the CDR3 is TGTGCCAGCAGTTCGACAGGTTATGGCTACACCATC.

The CDR3 nucleotides are TGCAGTGCTAGGACGGGGACAGGCTGGGGATTGGGCTACACCTTC. Translated, it gives CSARTGTGWGLGYTF. This rearrangement joins TRBV20-1 to TRBJ1-2; 8 bases fit TRBD1. The CDR3 loop spans 15 amino acids. The germline gives CDR1 DFQATT, CDR2 SNEGSKA (reference sequence). With 3 bases clipped from V and 8 bases from J, the junction kept 14 bases outside the gene matches.

This chain links TRBV7-2 with TRBJ1-4; TRBD1 agrees at 8 bases. The CDR3 consists of 16 residues. V shed 2 bases, J shed 5 bases, and the junction held 7 bases outside the gene matches. The germline V gene has CDR1 SGHTA and CDR2 FQGNSA. CDR3 loop: CASSLPGTGLNEKLFF. CDR3 DNA sequence: TGTGCCAGCAGCTTACCCGGGACAGGTTTAAATGAAAAACTGTTTTTT.

This clonotype was detected only a few times. This sequence joins TRBV7-9 and TRBJ1-2, with D possibly matching TRBD1 (5 bases). The germline V gene has CDR1 SEHNR and CDR2 FQNEAQ (reference sequence). The V gene lost 0 bases and the J gene lost 8 bases, with 13 bases spanning the gap. The CDR3 runs 14 residues. For the CDR3, the DNA is TGTGCCAGCAGCTTAGCGGTCGAAGGGGTCGGCTACACCTTC. It specifies CASSLAVEGVGYTF.

DNA of the CDR3: TGTGCCAGCAGCCCCCGGGACAGGTGGCCTAGTCCCAATGAGCAGTTCTTC. Amino acids: CASSPRDRWPSPNEQFF. The chain uses TRBV3-1 and TRBJ2-1; TRBD1 aligns across 8 bases. Germline trimming cut 4 bases from V and 6 bases from J; bases unmatched to any gene: 14. From germline, CDR1 is LGHDT and CDR2 YNNKEL (reference sequence). CDR3 length equals 17 residues.

This clonotype appeared a few times. The chain uses TRBV5-5 and TRBJ2-1, with 12 nucleotides matching TRBD2. This CDR3 has 14 amino acids. V shed 4 bases, J shed 10 bases, and the junction held 6 bases outside the gene matches. CDR1 and CDR2 from the germline V gene are SGHKS and YYEKEE (reference sequence). The CDR3 protein is CASSPTSGRWEQFF. CDR3 sequence (DNA): TGTGCCAGCAGCCCGACTAGCGGGAGATGGGAGCAGTTCTTC.

The chain links TRBV7-2 to TRBJ1-2; D may be TRBD1 (6 bases). Trimming left V 1 base short and J 4 bases short, with 16 bases between. Germline V gene data show CDR1 as SGHTA and CDR2 as FQGNSA. The CDR3 totals 16 residues. The CDR3 spells CASSLGTAPALYGYTF. The DNA of the CDR3 is TGTGCCAGCAGCTTAGGGACAGCCCCCGCTCTCTATGGCTACACCTTC. Full variable domain (rest looked up from reference TRBV7-2 and TRBJ1-2): GAGVSQSPSNKVTEKGKDVELRCDPISGHTALYWYRQSLGQGLEFLIYFQGNSAPDKSGLPSDRFSAERTGGSVSTLTIQRTQQEDSAVYLCASSLGTAPALYGYTFGSGTRLTVV.

In its sample, this clonotype was seen many times. The chain recombines TRBV28 with TRBJ2-3; maybe TRBD2 (6 bases). With 10 bases removed from V and 4 bases from J, the gap between germline ends came to 18 bases. The CDR3 sequence is 14 residues long. Per germline, CDR1 MDHEN and CDR2 SYDVKM. CDR3 DNA sequence: TGTGCCATAAACCGGGAGAGTGGGGCAGATACGCAGTATTTT. It specifies CAINRESGADTQYF.

The rearrangement joins TRBV12-3 or TRBV12-4 to TRBJ2-7; D call uncertain. Deletions cut 4 bases from V and 3 bases from J, with 10 bases between. This CDR3 is built from 13 residues. The CDR3 DNA reads TGTGCCAGCAGTTCTCAGAACTTCTACGAGCAGTACTTC. The encoded protein is CASSSQNFYEQYF.

The chain carries TRBV12-3 or TRBV12-4 and TRBJ1-5; perhaps TRBD1 as D (6 bases). Trimming pared 6 bases from V and 6 bases from J, leaving 12 bases between. This CDR3 is built from 13 residues. CDR3: CASSPTGSQPQHF. CDR3 nucleotide sequence: TGTGCCAGCAGCCCGACAGGCTCTCAGCCCCAGCATTTT.

Note on this clonotype: Germline is not matched at one junction end, which may reflect a read error. The CDR3 region is CASSREGDYRFQVF. CDR3 in DNA: TGCGCCAGCAGCAGGGAAGGAGATTACAGGTTTCAAGTCTTC. V is TRBV4-3 and J is TRBJ2-7; possible D gene TRBD1, 5 bases. Germline lookup yields CDR1 LGHNA and CDR2 YSLEER. This CDR3 comprises 14 residues.

The rearrangement uses TRBV28 and TRBJ2-1; D possibly corresponds to TRBD1 (5 bases). CDR3 length: 13 amino acids. Trimming stripped 3 bases from V and 3 bases from J, with 6 bases between. Germline loops: CDR1 MDHEN, CDR2 SYDVKM. In DNA form, the CDR3 reads TGTGCCAGCAGTTTGGACAACTACAATGAGCAGTTCTTC. It is translated as CASSLDNYNEQFF.

This clonotype occurred a few times. V and J are TRBV7-2 and TRBJ2-7; D is unclear. V gave up 8 bases and J gave up 3 bases, with 14 bases separating them. There are 13 residues in the CDR3. Germline V CDR1 and CDR2: SGHTA, FQGNSA. The CDR3 region has the DNA TGTGCCAGCCGACTGAGTTTCGACTACGAGCAGTACTTC. Its protein product is CASRLSFDYEQYF.

Concerning this clonotype itself: The germline gene is not matched at one end of the junction; a read error may be the cause. This CDR3 reads CASRSRTGEEDTQCF. CDR3 nucleotide sequence: TGTGCCAGCAGATCCCGGACAGGGGAAGAAGATACGCAGTGTTTT. The chain recombines TRBV7-9 with TRBJ2-3; TRBD1 matches 9 bases. Looked up from germline, CDR1 is SEHNR and CDR2 is FQNEAQ (reference sequence). The CDR3 has 15 amino acids.

Turning to this clonotype: One end of the junction varies from germline; a read error may be responsible. The V and J genes are TRBV15 and TRBJ2-7; 7 nucleotides line up with TRBD2. The CDR3 runs to 18 residues. Germline V lookup: CDR1 LNHNV, CDR2 YYDKDF (reference sequence). The CDR3 reads CATIRDPPGLPPSYEQYF. CDR3 coding DNA: TGTGCCACCATCAGAGATCCCCCGGGACTACCACCGAGCTACGAGCAGTACTTC.